Given below is one T cell receptor beta chain in context. This CDR3 contains 16 residues. The trim removed 4 bases at V and 2 bases at J, leaving 8 bases unmatched. Germline assignment: CDR1 LGHNA and CDR2 YNFKEQ. These data originate in a study of blood T cell repertoires in COVID-19. In the study overall: The United States, Italy and Spain provided the acute and convalescent COVID-19 samples. Nucleic acid was either cDNA or gDNA, and it came from T cells, B-cell-depleted T cells, or PBMCs.

Authors' analysis steps: Quantification of nucleated cells was approximated via reference gene primer amplification. Sequencing was performed with immunoSEQ multiplex PCR; in TCRdb, only in-frame clones are kept and a portion is missing. D and trimming come from the DNA, and the V and J calls and clone size come from that table. Of roughly 30,000 clones listed, 55% to 80% are singletons. The sequence was collected from a human donor in a cohort sampled during active COVID-19. Sequenced input: peripheral blood. The rearrangement uses TRBV4-2 and TRBJ1-2; 9 bases fit TRBD1. CDR3 coding DNA: TGTGCCAGCAGCCCGATGGGACAGGGAGAAAACTATGGCTACACCTTC. It codes for CASSPMGQGENYGYTF.